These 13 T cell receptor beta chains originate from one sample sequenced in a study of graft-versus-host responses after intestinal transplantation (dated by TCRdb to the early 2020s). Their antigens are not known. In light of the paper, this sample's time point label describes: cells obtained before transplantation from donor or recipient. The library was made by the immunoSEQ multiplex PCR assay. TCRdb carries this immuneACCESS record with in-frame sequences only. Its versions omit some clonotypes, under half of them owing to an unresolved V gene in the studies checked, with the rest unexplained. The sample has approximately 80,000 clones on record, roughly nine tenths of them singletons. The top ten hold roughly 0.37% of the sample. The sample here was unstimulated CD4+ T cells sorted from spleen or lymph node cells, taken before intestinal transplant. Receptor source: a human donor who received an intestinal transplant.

The CDR3 bases are TGTGCCAGCAGCTCCCTTGGGAGGGGCGCCTACAATGAGCAGTTCTTC. As protein: CASSSLGRGAYNEQFF. The V gene is TRBV7-3, the J gene TRBJ2-1; TRBD2 matches at 7 bases. Germline V CDR1 and CDR2: SGHTA, FQGTGA. The CDR3 is made up of 16 amino acids. The junction had 8 bases not matched to a gene; V was cut back by 4 bases and J by 2 bases.

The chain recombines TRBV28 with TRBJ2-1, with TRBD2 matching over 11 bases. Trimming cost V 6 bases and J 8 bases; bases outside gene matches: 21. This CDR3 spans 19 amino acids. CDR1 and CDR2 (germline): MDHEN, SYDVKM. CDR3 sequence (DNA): TGTGCCAGCAGATTCAAGACAGGGTATACTAGCGGGAGTTTGTATGAGCAGTTCTTC. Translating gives CASRFKTGYTSGSLYEQFF. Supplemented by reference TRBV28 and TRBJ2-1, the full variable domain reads DVKVTQSSRYLVKRTGEKVFLECVQDMDHENMFWYRQDPGLGLRLIYFSYDVKMKEKGDIPEGYSVSREKKERFSLILESASTNQTSMYLCASRFKTGYTSGSLYEQFFGPGTRLTVL.

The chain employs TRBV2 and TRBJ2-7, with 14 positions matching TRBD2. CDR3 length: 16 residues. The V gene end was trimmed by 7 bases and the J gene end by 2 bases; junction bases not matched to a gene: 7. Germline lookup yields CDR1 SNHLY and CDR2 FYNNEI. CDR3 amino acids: CASKRTSGGPTYEQYF. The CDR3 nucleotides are TGTGCCAGCAAGCGGACTAGCGGGGGGCCAACCTACGAGCAGTACTTC.

The CDR3 region is CASSWALPNTGELFF. CDR3 DNA sequence: TGTGCCAGCAGTTGGGCGCTACCAAACACCGGGGAGCTGTTTTTT. The rearrangement joins TRBV2 to TRBJ2-2; D remains ambiguous. CDR3 length: 15 residues. V was clipped by 5 bases and J by 2 bases, with 12 bases between them. Germline assignment: CDR1 SNHLY and CDR2 FYNNEI.

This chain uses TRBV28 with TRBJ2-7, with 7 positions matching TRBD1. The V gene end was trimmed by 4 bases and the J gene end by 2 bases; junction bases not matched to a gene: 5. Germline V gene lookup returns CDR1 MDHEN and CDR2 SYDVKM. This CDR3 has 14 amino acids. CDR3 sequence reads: CASSSYRGAYEQYF. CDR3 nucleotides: TGTGCCAGCAGTTCCTACAGGGGCGCCTACGAGCAGTACTTC.

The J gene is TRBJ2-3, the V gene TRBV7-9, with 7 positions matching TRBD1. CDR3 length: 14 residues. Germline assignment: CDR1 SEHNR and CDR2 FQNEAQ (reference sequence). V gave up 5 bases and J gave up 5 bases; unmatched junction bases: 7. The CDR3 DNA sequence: TGTGCCAGCAGCCTCGGACAGGTCTTAGATACGCAGTATTTT. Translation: CASSLGQVLDTQYF. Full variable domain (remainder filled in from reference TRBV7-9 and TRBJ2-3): DTGVSQNPRHKITKRGQNVTFRCDPISEHNRLYWYRQTLGQGPEFLTYFQNEAQLEKSRLLSDRFSAERPKGSFSTLEIQRTEQGDSAMYLCASSLGQVLDTQYFGPGTRLTVL.

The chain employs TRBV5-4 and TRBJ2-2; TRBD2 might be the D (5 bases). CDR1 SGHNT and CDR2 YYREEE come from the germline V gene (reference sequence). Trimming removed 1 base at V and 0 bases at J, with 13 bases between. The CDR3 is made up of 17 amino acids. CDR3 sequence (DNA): TGTGCCAGCAGCTTGCCTAAACTAGGCTCGAACACCGGGGAGCTGTTTTTT. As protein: CASSLPKLGSNTGELFF. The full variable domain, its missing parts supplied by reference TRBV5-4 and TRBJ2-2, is ETGVTQSPTHLIKTRGQQVTLRCSSQSGHNTVSWYQQALGQGPQFIFQYYREEENGRGNFPPRFSGLQFPNYSSELNVNALELDDSALYLCASSLPKLGSNTGELFFGEGSRLTVL.

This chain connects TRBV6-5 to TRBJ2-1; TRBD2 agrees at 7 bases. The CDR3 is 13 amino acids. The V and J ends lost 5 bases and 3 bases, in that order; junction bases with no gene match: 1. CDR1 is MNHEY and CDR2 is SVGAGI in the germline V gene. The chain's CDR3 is CASSGTNYNEQFF. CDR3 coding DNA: TGTGCCAGCAGTGGGACTAACTACAATGAGCAGTTCTTC.

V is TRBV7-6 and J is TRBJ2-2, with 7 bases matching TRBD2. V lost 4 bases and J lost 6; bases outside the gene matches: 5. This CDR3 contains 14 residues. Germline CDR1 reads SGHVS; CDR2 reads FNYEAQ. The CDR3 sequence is CASSWEGKAGELFF. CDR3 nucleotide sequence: TGTGCCAGCAGCTGGGAGGGGAAGGCCGGGGAGCTGTTTTTT. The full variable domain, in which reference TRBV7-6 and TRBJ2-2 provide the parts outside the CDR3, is GAGVSQSPRYKVTKRGQDVALRCDPISGHVSLYWYRQALGQGPEFLTYFNYEAQQDKSGLPNDRFSAERPEGSISTLTIQRTEQRDSAMYRCASSWEGKAGELFFGEGSRLTVL.

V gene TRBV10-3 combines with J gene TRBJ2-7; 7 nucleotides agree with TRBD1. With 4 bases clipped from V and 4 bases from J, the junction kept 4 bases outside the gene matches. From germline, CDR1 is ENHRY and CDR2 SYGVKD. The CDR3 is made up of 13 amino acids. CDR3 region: CAISGDSSYEQYF. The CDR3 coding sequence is TGTGCCATCAGTGGGGACAGCTCGTACGAGCAGTACTTC.

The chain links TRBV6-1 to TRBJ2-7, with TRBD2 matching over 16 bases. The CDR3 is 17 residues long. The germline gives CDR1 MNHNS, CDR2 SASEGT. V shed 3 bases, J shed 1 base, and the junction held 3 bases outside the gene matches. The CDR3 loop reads CASSDGTSGRVSYEQYF. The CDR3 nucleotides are TGTGCCAGCAGTGACGGGACTAGCGGGAGGGTATCCTACGAGCAGTACTTC.

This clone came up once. For the CDR3, the DNA is TGCGCCAGCAGCTTGGAACGGACAGGGGGGATCACAGATACGCAGTATTTT. As protein: CASSLERTGGITDTQYF. The V and J genes are TRBV5-1 and TRBJ2-3; 10 nucleotides agree with TRBD1. J gave up 2 bases and V 0 bases, and 6 bases lay outside the gene matches. The V gene's germline CDR1 is SGHRS and CDR2 YFSETQ. CDR3 size: 17 residues.

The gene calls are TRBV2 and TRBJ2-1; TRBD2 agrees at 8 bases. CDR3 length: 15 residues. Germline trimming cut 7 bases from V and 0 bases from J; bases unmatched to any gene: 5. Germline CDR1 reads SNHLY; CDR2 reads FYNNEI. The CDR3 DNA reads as TGTGCCAGCAACTCAGCGGGGGACTCCTACAATGAGCAGTTCTTC. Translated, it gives CASNSAGDSYNEQFF. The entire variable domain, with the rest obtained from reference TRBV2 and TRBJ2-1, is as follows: EPEVTQTPSHQVTQMGQEVILRCVPISNHLYFYWYRQILGQKVEFLVSFYNNEISEKSEIFDDQFSVERPDGSNFTLKIRSTKLEDSAMYFCASNSAGDSYNEQFFGPGTRLTVL.